This TCR beta chain is drawn from a study of shared clonotypes between healthy human individuals. The study's findings and limits: Naive subsets generally had larger estimated richness than memory subsets.

Per germline, CDR1 SGHRS and CDR2 YFSETQ. CDR3 length equals 14 residues. V was trimmed by 4 bases and J by 1 base, leaving 9 bases between them. The table came from immunoSEQ multiplex PCR; TCRdb's copy has only in-frame clones and leaves some out. The repertoire holds roughly 2.6 million clones, with more than 90% as singletons. About this clone itself: The antigen is unknown. This sample also contains other DNA sequences that code for the same CDR3.

The TCR was taken from a man between 18 and 29 years old in good health. The rearrangement joins TRBV5-1 to TRBJ2-1; weak D call: TRBD1 (5 bases). The sample taken for sequencing was naive CD4+ T cells sorted from blood. The subset: CD45RA+ positively selected. The CDR3 DNA is TGCGCCAGCAGCCCCCAGGGTTCCTACAATGAGCAGTTCTTC. Its protein is CASSPQGSYNEQFF.